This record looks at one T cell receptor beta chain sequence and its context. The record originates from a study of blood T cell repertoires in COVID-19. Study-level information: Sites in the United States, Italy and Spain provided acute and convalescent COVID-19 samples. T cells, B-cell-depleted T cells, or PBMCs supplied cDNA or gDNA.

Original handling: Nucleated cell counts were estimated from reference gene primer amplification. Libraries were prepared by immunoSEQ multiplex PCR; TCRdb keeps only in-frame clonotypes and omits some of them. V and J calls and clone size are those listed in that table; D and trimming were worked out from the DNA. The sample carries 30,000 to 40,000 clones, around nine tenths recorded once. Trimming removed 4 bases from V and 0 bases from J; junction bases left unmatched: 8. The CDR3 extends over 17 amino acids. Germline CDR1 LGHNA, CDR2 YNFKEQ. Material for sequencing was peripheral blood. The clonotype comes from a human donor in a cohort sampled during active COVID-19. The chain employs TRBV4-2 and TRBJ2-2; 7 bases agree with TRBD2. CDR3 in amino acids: CASSLSSGTANTGELFF. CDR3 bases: TGTGCCAGCAGCCTTTCAAGCGGGACTGCGAACACCGGGGAGCTGTTTTTT.